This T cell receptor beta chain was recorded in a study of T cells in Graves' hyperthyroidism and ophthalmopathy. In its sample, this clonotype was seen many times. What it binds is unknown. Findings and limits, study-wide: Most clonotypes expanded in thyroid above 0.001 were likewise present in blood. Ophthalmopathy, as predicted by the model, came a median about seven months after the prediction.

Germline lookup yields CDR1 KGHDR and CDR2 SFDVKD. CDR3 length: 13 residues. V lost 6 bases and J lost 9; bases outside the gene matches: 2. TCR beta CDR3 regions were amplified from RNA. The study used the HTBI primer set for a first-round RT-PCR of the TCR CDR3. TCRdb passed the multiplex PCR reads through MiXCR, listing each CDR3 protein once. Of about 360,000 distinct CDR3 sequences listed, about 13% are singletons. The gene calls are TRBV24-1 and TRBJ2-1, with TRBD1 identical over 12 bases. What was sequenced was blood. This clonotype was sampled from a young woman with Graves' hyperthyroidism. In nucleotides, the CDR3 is TGTGCCACCAGTTTGGGACAGGGGGCTGAGCAGTTCTTC. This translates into CATSLGQGAEQFF.